This T cell receptor beta chain was profiled in a study of cytomegalovirus exposure and HLA in healthy donors. Study conclusions and caveats: An apparent linkage of common viral pathogens to several of the most significant clusters emerged in a later analysis. Equally common other TCR beta chains were less clonally expanded than HLA-associated ones, a later analysis found.

The V end was cut by 8 bases, the J end by 2 bases, with 17 bases between. Germline V gene data show CDR1 as SNHLY and CDR2 as FYNNEI. CDR3 length equals 15 residues. Primers included in the PCR were 60 Vbeta and 13 Jbeta primers. Sequencing used immunoSEQ multiplex PCR; TCRdb keeps in-frame clones, though not all of them. Counted here are 110,000 to 150,000 clones, roughly 9.8% occurring once; the ten biggest clones make up less than 2%. This clone was observed a few times. Its antigen remains unknown. Source material: PBMCs. The chain employs TRBV2 and TRBJ2-3, with D maybe TRBD2 (5 bases). This receptor was taken from a man aged 50 to 59 in good health and CMV-seronegative. The CDR3, as DNA: TGTGCCAGCCACACCGAGCGGAGGACCACAGATACGCAGTATTTT. Translated: CASHTERRTTDTQYF.